This T cell receptor (beta chain) is from a study of blood T cell repertoires in COVID-19. Study background: COVID-19 samples from acute and convalescent phases originated in the United States, Italy and Spain. PBMCs, B-cell-depleted T cells, or T cells provided the cDNA or gDNA that made up the material.

Authors' analysis steps: Estimates of nucleated cell counts were drawn from the amplification of reference gene primers. Method: immunoSEQ multiplex PCR; TCRdb's copy keeps in-frame clones and lacks some. That table is the source of V, J and clone size, and D and trimming were worked out from the DNA. The profile shows around 290,000 clones, 88% of them singletons. With V trimmed by 6 bases and J by 6 bases, 13 bases remained unmatched. This CDR3 is built from 14 residues. Germline lookup yields CDR1 SQVTM and CDR2 ANQGSEA. Assignments of participants to cohorts depended upon their own reported clinical history.

This chain links TRBV29-1 with TRBJ1-2, with 7 bases that match TRBD1. This receptor was identified in an older woman in a cohort exposed to, infected with or recovered from COVID-19 (not recorded which). Source material: PBMCs or T cells enriched from blood (not recorded which). In DNA form, the CDR3 reads TGCAGCGTCGCCCCATTGTCAGGGGGAGATGGCTACACCTTC. Amino acids: CSVAPLSGGDGYTF. The variable domain in full, with the rest retrieved from reference TRBV29-1 and TRBJ1-2, is SAVISQKPSRDICQRGTSLTIQCQVDSQVTMMFWYRQQPGQSLTLIATANQGSEATYESGFVIDKFPISRPNLTFSTLTVSNMSPEDSSIYLCSVAPLSGGDGYTFGSGTRLTVV.